By share, the clone carrying this T cell receptor (beta chain) ranks as medium-sized. Indicated treatment: preoperative locoregional IRX-2 cytokine immunotherapy. This CDR3 is built from 17 residues. The germline V gene encodes CDR1 MNHGY and CDR2 SAAAGT. After removal of 1 base from V and 2 bases from J, the junction contained 4 bases not matched to a gene. TCRdb keeps only in-frame clones here, not all; method: immunoSEQ multiplex PCR. The sample has over 25,000 clones, around 74% seen once. This sample is drawn from a study of preoperative IRX-2 immunotherapy in early breast cancer. The sample here was lymph node tissue, taken after IRX-2 immunotherapy. The sequence was obtained from a human donor with breast cancer. The gene calls are TRBV6-8 and TRBJ2-3; 12 bases are shared with TRBD2. CDR3 protein: CASSYYGLAGSTDTQYF. DNA for the CDR3: TGTGCCAGCAGTTACTACGGACTAGCGGGATCCACAGATACGCAGTATTTT.